These T cell receptor beta chains were read from a single sample in a study of blood T cell repertoires in COVID-19. Libraries were prepared by immunoSEQ multiplex PCR; TCRdb keeps only in-frame clonotypes and omits some of them. The profile shows around 100,000 clones, just over 85% of them singletons. Sequences were obtained from peripheral blood. These receptors were taken from a human donor in a cohort sampled during active COVID-19. Both conserved end residues are part of each CDR3. The D gene is left open where the match is weak. Clone size is not always given. Where it is, it says once, few, many or a class for expanded clones.

d_call: NA
j_call: TRBJ2-1
clone_size: NA
v_call: TRBV6-2/TRBV6-3
cdr3_nt: TGTGCCAGCAGTTACTCGATCCCACTCTCCTTGGAGGAGCAGTTCTTC
cdr3_aa: CASSYSIPLSLEEQFF

d_call: NA
j_call: TRBJ2-1
clone_size: NA
v_call: TRBV9
cdr3_nt: TGTGCCAGCAGCGTAGGAATCGACAGGTTCCACAATGAGCAGTTCTTC
cdr3_aa: CASSVGIDRFHNEQFF

d_call: NA
j_call: TRBJ1-1
clone_size: NA
v_call: TRBV27
cdr3_nt: TGTGCCAGCAGTTTCTTGGTTGACAGATATAACACTGAAGCTTTCTTT
cdr3_aa: CASSFLVDRYNTEAFF

d_call: TRBD2
j_call: TRBJ2-7
clone_size: NA
v_call: TRBV4-2
cdr3_nt: TGTGCCAGCAGAAGAAGGGAGGGCTACGAGCAGTACTTC
cdr3_aa: CASRRREGYEQYF

d_call: NA
j_call: TRBJ1-1
clone_size: NA
v_call: TRBV7-2
cdr3_nt: TGTGCCAGCAGGTTAGACCGGGGAGGGACTGAAGCTTTCTTT
cdr3_aa: CASRLDRGGTEAFF

d_call: TRBD1
j_call: TRBJ1-1
clone_size: few
v_call: TRBV10-1
cdr3_nt: TGCGCCAGCACCGTGGACAGGGAGAACACTGAAGCTTTCTTT
cdr3_aa: CASTVDRENTEAFF

d_call: NA
j_call: TRBJ1-5
clone_size: NA
v_call: TRBV19
cdr3_nt: TGTGCCAGTAGTATTTCAGGGCCCCAGCATTTT
cdr3_aa: CASSISGPQHF

d_call: TRBD2
j_call: TRBJ2-3
clone_size: NA
v_call: TRBV20-1
cdr3_nt: TGCAGTGCTAGTAGACTAGCAACAGATACGCAGTATTTT
cdr3_aa: CSASRLATDTQYF

d_call: TRBD2
j_call: TRBJ2-1
clone_size: NA
v_call: TRBV7-8
cdr3_nt: TGTGCCAGCAGCTTAGTAGCGGGCGGTTACAATGAGCAGTTCTTC
cdr3_aa: CASSLVAGGYNEQFF

d_call: TRBD2
j_call: TRBJ2-1
clone_size: NA
v_call: TRBV24-1
cdr3_nt: TGTGCCACCGCGGGGGGCGGGAGGACCTACAATGAGCAGTTCTTC
cdr3_aa: CATAGGGRTYNEQFF

d_call: TRBD2
j_call: TRBJ2-3
clone_size: once
v_call: TRBV4-3
cdr3_nt: TGCGCCAGCAGCCAAGGGCTAGCGGGAGGGCCAGGCACAGATACGCAGTATTTT
cdr3_aa: CASSQGLAGGPGTDTQYF

d_call: TRBD1
j_call: TRBJ2-1
clone_size: NA
v_call: TRBV6-6
cdr3_nt: TGTGCCAGCAGAGACCGTGGGACAGGCCACTACAATGAGCAGTTCTTC
cdr3_aa: CASRDRGTGHYNEQFF

d_call: TRBD2
j_call: TRBJ2-1
clone_size: NA
v_call: TRBV7-3
cdr3_nt: TGTGCCAGCAGCGGGGGGACTAGCGGGATATGGTATGAGCAGTTCTTC
cdr3_aa: CASSGGTSGIWYEQFF

d_call: TRBD2
j_call: TRBJ2-7
clone_size: few
v_call: TRBV11-2
cdr3_nt: TGTGCCAGCAGCCAAGCGGGAGAGACTTACGAGCAGTACTTC
cdr3_aa: CASSQAGETYEQYF

d_call: NA
j_call: TRBJ2-5
clone_size: NA
v_call: TRBV4-1
cdr3_nt: TGCGCCAGCAGCCAAGAGTCACAGTCCTCGCGTGGGACCCAGTACTTC
cdr3_aa: CASSQESQSSRGTQYF

d_call: NA
j_call: TRBJ1-1
clone_size: NA
v_call: TRBV28
cdr3_nt: TGTGCCAGCAGTCAGACACTGATTGAAGCTTTCTTT
cdr3_aa: CASSQTLIEAFF

d_call: NA
j_call: TRBJ1-4
clone_size: NA
v_call: TRBV7-9
cdr3_nt: TGTGCCAGCAGCTCCCGGCACCCCAACGGGGCAACTAATGAAAAACTGTTTTTT
cdr3_aa: CASSSRHPNGATNEKLFF

d_call: TRBD1
j_call: TRBJ1-5
clone_size: NA
v_call: TRBV3-1/TRBV3-2
cdr3_nt: TGTGCCAGCAGCCAAGGATCAGGGGGCCGCAATCAGCCCCAGCATTTT
cdr3_aa: CASSQGSGGRNQPQHF

d_call: TRBD1
j_call: TRBJ2-3
clone_size: NA
v_call: TRBV11-2
cdr3_nt: TGTGCCAGCAGCTTAGTCCGGACAGGGGCAGATACGCAGTATTTT
cdr3_aa: CASSLVRTGADTQYF

d_call: NA
j_call: TRBJ2-1
clone_size: NA
v_call: TRBV19
cdr3_nt: TGTGCCACAGCGGGCTCCTACAATGAGCAGTTCTTC
cdr3_aa: CATAGSYNEQFF

d_call: NA
j_call: TRBJ2-7
clone_size: NA
v_call: TRBV27
cdr3_nt: TGTGCCAGCAGAAGGAACACCCTAGACGGTTACGAGCAGTACTTC
cdr3_aa: CASRRNTLDGYEQYF

d_call: TRBD1
j_call: TRBJ2-3
clone_size: NA
v_call: TRBV15
cdr3_nt: TGTGCCACCAGCAGAGATGAGGGGGCCACGGATACGCAGTATTTT
cdr3_aa: CATSRDEGATDTQYF

d_call: TRBD1
j_call: TRBJ1-3
clone_size: NA
v_call: TRBV19
cdr3_nt: TGTGCCAGTAGTGAAGACAGGGTAGACGGAAACACCATATATTTT
cdr3_aa: CASSEDRVDGNTIYF

d_call: TRBD1
j_call: TRBJ2-2
clone_size: NA
v_call: TRBV5-1
cdr3_nt: TGCGCCAGCAGACTGGACAGGACCTTGAACACCGGGGAGCTGTTTTTT
cdr3_aa: CASRLDRTLNTGELFF

d_call: NA
j_call: TRBJ1-2
clone_size: NA
v_call: TRBV7-9
cdr3_nt: TGTGCCAGCAGCTTAGCGGGGGGGCCCTATGGCTACACCTTC
cdr3_aa: CASSLAGGPYGYTF

d_call: NA
j_call: TRBJ2-2
clone_size: NA
v_call: TRBV3-1/TRBV3-2
cdr3_nt: TGTGCCAGCAGCCCTGGCGCAGGGACGAACACCGGGGAGCTGTTTTTT
cdr3_aa: CASSPGAGTNTGELFF

d_call: NA
j_call: TRBJ2-3
clone_size: NA
v_call: TRBV7-9
cdr3_nt: TGTGCCAGCAGCCCCTCGAGGGTCACAGATACGCAGTATTTT
cdr3_aa: CASSPSRVTDTQYF

d_call: NA
j_call: TRBJ1-2
clone_size: NA
v_call: TRBV24-1
cdr3_nt: TGTGCCACCAGTGATTTTGCGAGCGGTCGCTACACCTTC
cdr3_aa: CATSDFASGRYTF

d_call: NA
j_call: TRBJ1-4
clone_size: medium-sized
v_call: TRBV4-3
cdr3_nt: TGCGCCAGCAGCCAGGGACACGCAACTAATGAAAAACTGTTTTTT
cdr3_aa: CASSQGHATNEKLFF

d_call: NA
j_call: TRBJ2-5
clone_size: NA
v_call: TRBV5-1
cdr3_nt: TGCGCCAGCAGCTTGGGGGCTGTCCAAGAGACCCAGTACTTC
cdr3_aa: CASSLGAVQETQYF

d_call: NA
j_call: TRBJ1-1
clone_size: NA
v_call: TRBV6-5
cdr3_nt: TGTGCCAGCAGTTACGCCGGGGAGGGGAACACTGAAGCTTTCTTT
cdr3_aa: CASSYAGEGNTEAFF

d_call: NA
j_call: TRBJ2-2
clone_size: NA
v_call: TRBV11-2
cdr3_nt: TGTGCCAGCAGCTTAGTAGCCCCCCCAGGGGAGCTGTTTTTT
cdr3_aa: CASSLVAPPGELFF

d_call: NA
j_call: TRBJ2-7
clone_size: NA
v_call: TRBV6-5
cdr3_nt: TGTGCCAGCAAATTAAATTACGAGCAGTACTTC
cdr3_aa: CASKLNYEQYF

d_call: TRBD1
j_call: TRBJ2-3
clone_size: NA
v_call: TRBV29-1
cdr3_nt: TGCAGCGTAAGAGGACAGGGCGTAGATACGCAGTATTTT
cdr3_aa: CSVRGQGVDTQYF

d_call: TRBD1
j_call: TRBJ2-7
clone_size: NA
v_call: TRBV7-9
cdr3_nt: TGTGCCAGCAGCTTTGGACAGGGCCAAAGGGGCGAGCAGTACTTC
cdr3_aa: CASSFGQGQRGEQYF

d_call: TRBD2
j_call: TRBJ2-5
clone_size: NA
v_call: TRBV7-9
cdr3_nt: TGTGCCAGCAGCTTTGCAGCGGGAGTAGGGGGAGAGACCCAGTACTTC
cdr3_aa: CASSFAAGVGGETQYF

d_call: NA
j_call: TRBJ1-4
clone_size: NA
v_call: TRBV18
cdr3_nt: TGTGCCAGCTCACCAGCCCTCACAGGGCCTGTCTTTGAAAAACTGTTTTTT
cdr3_aa: CASSPALTGPVFEKLFF

d_call: TRBD2
j_call: TRBJ2-1
clone_size: NA
v_call: TRBV7-2
cdr3_nt: TGTGCCAGCAGCCCAGGGACTAGCGGGAGACGGGTGCAGTTCTTC
cdr3_aa: CASSPGTSGRRVQFF

d_call: NA
j_call: TRBJ2-5
clone_size: NA
v_call: TRBV5-6
cdr3_nt: TGTGCCAGCAGCTTGGTACCTATCGAGCGCCAAGAGACCCAGTACTTC
cdr3_aa: CASSLVPIERQETQYF

d_call: NA
j_call: TRBJ2-5
clone_size: NA
v_call: TRBV28
cdr3_nt: TGTGCCAGCAGTTTAGCCACTAGGGAAGAGACCCAGTACTTC
cdr3_aa: CASSLATREETQYF